These 5 T cell receptor beta chains came from one sample sequenced in a study of naive and memory T cell subsets. The beta constant-region primer was an equimolar mix of two oligonucleotides covering TRBC1 and TRBC2. MiXCR, run by TCRdb on the UMI-ligation and nested PCR reads, gives a single entry per CDR3 protein. The repertoire includes about 85,000 distinct CDR3 sequences, approximately 14% of them detected once, and 0.9% to 0.95% sits in the top ten. Sequencing used central memory CD4+ T cells from blood. The receptors were sampled from a human donor in good health.

This clonotype was seen a few times. This chain links TRBV10-3 with TRBJ2-7; weak D call: TRBD1 (6 bases). Trimming pared 3 bases from V and 6 bases from J, leaving 9 bases between. The CDR3 spans 12 residues. The germline V gene encodes CDR1 ENHRY and CDR2 SYGVKD. In DNA form, the CDR3 reads TGTGCCATCAGTGACGACAGGACCGAGCAGTACTTC. It codes for CAISDDRTEQYF.

The V and J genes are TRBV12-3 or TRBV12-4 and TRBJ1-1; 8 bases line up with TRBD1. This CDR3 spans 14 amino acids. Trimming cost V 8 bases and J 0 bases; bases outside gene matches: 5. The CDR3 sequence is CASQGQGVNTEAFF. The CDR3 DNA reads TGTGCCAGCCAAGGACAGGGAGTGAACACTGAAGCTTTCTTT.

This chain uses TRBV29-1 with TRBJ2-6; the D is unclear. This CDR3 is 13 amino acids long. Germline V gene data show CDR1 as SQVTM and CDR2 as ANQGSEA. V lost 4 bases to trimming and J lost 0 bases, with 4 bases between them. As DNA, the CDR3 is TGCAGCGTTGGGTTCTCTGGGGCCAACGTCCTGACTTTC. Amino acid sequence: CSVGFSGANVLTF. Drawing the rest from reference TRBV29-1 and TRBJ2-6, the complete variable domain is SAVISQKPSRDICQRGTSLTIQCQVDSQVTMMFWYRQQPGQSLTLIATANQGSEATYESGFVIDKFPISRPNLTFSTLTVSNMSPEDSSIYLCSVGFSGANVLTFGAGSRLTVL.

By sample fraction, this clonotype is medium-sized. The chain has TRBV29-1 and TRBJ1-2; D remains unclear. Trimming took off 3 bases at V and 0 bases at J, with 8 bases between the two ends. The CDR3 has 13 residues. The germline V gene has CDR1 SQVTM and CDR2 ANQGSEA. The CDR3 DNA sequence: TGCAGCGTTGAGACACCGACTAACTATGGCTACACCTTC. It specifies CSVETPTNYGYTF.

There are many counts of this clonotype. In nucleotides, the CDR3 is TGTGCCAGCAGCGGAGACGGGAACAATGAGCAGTTCTTC. It encodes CASSGDGNNEQFF. This chain joins TRBV2 and TRBJ2-1; D is possibly TRBD2 (5 bases). The CDR3 totals 13 residues. V dropped 6 bases and J dropped 5 bases, with 11 bases sitting between them. Germline V CDR1 and CDR2: SNHLY, FYNNEI.